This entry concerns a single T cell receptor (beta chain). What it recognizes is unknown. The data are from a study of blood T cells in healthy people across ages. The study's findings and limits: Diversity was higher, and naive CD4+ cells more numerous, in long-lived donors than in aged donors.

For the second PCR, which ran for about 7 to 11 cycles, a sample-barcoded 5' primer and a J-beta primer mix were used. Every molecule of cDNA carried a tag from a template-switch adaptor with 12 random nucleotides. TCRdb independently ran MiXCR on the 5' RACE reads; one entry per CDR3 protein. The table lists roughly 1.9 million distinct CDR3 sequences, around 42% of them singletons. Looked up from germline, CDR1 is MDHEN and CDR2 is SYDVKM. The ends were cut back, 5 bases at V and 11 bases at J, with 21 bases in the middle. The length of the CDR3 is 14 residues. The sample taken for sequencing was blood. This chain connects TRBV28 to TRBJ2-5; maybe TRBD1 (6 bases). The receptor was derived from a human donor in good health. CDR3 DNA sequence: TGTGCCAGCAGTCTCAGGGGAACCGGTAGGGAGCAGTACTTC. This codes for CASSLRGTGREQYF.